This T cell receptor (beta chain) derives from a study of T cells in narcolepsy. Study summary: Enrolled donors included narcolepsy type 1 or type 2 patients and healthy controls. General observations from the study: HCRT-specific and TRIB2-specific autoreactive clonotypes appeared among same-patient CSF and blood CD4+ clonotypes. Blood of same and different patients, but not healthy controls, reportedly held recurring autoreactive clonotypes. No autoreactive T cell clone sequences appeared in some memory CD4+ repertoires.

This CDR3 has 14 amino acids. Germline V lookup: CDR1 MNHNS, CDR2 SASEGT. V lost 5 bases and J 2 bases, leaving 12 bases between the germline ends. The protocol was immunoSEQ multiplex PCR, while the TCRdb copy is restricted to in-frame clones and leaves out a portion. The sample includes over 25,000 clones, about nine tenths of them seen just once. Only a few counts were recorded for this clone. Antigen: not known. The receptor comes from a human donor with narcolepsy. Sequencing was done on a sample of CD45RA- memory CD4+ T cells from PBMCs. V usage is TRBV6-1 and J usage is TRBJ2-5; the D gene could be TRBD1 or TRBD2 (5 bases each). Written as DNA, the CDR3 is TGTGCCAGCAGTAACGGGGCCTTTCAAGAGACCCAGTACTTC. Its protein product is CASSNGAFQETQYF.